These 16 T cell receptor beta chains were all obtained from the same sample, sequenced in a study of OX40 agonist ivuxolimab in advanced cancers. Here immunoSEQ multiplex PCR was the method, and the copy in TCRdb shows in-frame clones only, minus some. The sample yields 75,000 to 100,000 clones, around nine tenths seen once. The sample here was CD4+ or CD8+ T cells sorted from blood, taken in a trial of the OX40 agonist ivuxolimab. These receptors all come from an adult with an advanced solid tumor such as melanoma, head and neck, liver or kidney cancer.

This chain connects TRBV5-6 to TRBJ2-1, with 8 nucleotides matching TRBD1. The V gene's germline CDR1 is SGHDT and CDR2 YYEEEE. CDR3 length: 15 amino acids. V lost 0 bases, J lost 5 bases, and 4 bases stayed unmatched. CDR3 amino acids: CASSLDRGQDNEQFF. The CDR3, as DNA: TGTGCCAGCAGCTTGGACAGGGGACAGGACAATGAGCAGTTCTTC.

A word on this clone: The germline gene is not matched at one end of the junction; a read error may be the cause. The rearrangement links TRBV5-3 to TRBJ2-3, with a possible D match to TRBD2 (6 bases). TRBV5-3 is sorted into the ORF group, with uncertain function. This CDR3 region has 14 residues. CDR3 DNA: TGTGCCAGCAGCTTGTCGATAGCGAGGGAGGCGCAGTATTTT. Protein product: CASSLSIAREAQYF.

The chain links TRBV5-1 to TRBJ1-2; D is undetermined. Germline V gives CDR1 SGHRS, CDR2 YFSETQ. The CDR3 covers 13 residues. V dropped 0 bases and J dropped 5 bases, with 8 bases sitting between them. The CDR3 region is CASSLGEGYGYTF. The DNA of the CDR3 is TGCGCCAGCAGCTTGGGTGAAGGGTATGGCTACACCTTC.

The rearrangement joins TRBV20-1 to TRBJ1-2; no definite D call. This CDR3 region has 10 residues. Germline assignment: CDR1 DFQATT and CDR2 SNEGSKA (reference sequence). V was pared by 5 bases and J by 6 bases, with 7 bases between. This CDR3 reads CSASRDGYTF. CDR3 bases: TGCAGTGCTTCGCGGGATGGCTACACCTTC.

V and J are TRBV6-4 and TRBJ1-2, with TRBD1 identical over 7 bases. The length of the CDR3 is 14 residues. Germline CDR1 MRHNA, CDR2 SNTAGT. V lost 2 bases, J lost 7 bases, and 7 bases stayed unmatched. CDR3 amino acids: CASSDTNRGTGYTF. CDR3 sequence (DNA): TGTGCCAGCAGTGACACAAACAGGGGAACTGGCTACACCTTC.

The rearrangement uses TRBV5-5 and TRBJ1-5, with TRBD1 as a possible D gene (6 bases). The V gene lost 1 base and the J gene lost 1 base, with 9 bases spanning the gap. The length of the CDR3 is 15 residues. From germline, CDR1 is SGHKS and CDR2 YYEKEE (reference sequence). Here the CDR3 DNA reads TGTGCCAGCAGCTTGACAGGGTACAGCAATCAGCCCCAGCATTTT. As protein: CASSLTGYSNQPQHF.

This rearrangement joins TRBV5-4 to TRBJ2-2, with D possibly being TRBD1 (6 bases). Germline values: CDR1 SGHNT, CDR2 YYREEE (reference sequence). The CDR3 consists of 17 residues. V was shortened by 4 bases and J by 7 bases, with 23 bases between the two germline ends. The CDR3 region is CASSTQTYIGTNGELFF. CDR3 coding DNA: TGTGCCAGCAGCACCCAGACCTATATCGGGACAAACGGGGAGCTGTTTTTT.

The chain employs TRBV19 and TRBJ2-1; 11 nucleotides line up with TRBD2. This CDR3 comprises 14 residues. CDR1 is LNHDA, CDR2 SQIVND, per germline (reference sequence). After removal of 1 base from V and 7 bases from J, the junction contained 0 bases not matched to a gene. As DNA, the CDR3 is TGTGCCAGTAGTATAGCTAGCGGGAGGAATGAGCAGTTCTTC. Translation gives CASSIASGRNEQFF.

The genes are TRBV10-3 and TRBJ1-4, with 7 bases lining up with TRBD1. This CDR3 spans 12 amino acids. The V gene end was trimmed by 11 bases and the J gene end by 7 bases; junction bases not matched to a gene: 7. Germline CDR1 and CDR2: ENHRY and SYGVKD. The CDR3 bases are TGTGCCGCCGGGACAGTTGGTGAAAAACTGTTTTTT. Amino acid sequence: CAAGTVGEKLFF.

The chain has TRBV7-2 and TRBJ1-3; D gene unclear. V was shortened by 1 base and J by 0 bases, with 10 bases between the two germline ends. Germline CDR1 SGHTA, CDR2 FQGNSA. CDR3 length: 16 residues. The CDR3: CASSLGRMSSGNTIYF. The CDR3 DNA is TGTGCCAGCAGCTTAGGAAGGATGAGCTCTGGAAACACCATATATTTT.

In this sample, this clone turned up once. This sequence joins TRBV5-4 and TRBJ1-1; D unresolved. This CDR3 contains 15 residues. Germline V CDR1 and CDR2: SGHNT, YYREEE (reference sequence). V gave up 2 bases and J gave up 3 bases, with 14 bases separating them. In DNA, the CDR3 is TGTGCCAGCAGCTTCGACCTAGTCCACGACACTGAAGCTTTCTTT. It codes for CASSFDLVHDTEAFF.

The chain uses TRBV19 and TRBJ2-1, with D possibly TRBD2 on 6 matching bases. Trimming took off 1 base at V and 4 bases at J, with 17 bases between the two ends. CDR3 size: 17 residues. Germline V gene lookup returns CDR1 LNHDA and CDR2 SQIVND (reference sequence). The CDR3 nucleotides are TGTGCCAGTAGTATAGTTTCGCGGGGCAGAGTATACAATGAGCAGTTCTTC. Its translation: CASSIVSRGRVYNEQFF.

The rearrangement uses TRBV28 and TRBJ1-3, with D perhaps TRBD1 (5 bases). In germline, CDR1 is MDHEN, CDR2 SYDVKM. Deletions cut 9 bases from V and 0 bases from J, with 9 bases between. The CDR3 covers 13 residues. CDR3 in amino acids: CASGGGSGNTIYF. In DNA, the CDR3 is TGTGCCAGTGGGGGGGGCTCTGGAAACACCATATATTTT.

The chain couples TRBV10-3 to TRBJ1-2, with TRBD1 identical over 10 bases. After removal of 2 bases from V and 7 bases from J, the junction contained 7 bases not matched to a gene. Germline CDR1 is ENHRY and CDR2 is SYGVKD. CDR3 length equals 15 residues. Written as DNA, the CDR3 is TGTGCCATCAGTGAGCCCGGGACAGGGGCGGGTGGCTACACCTTC. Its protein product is CAISEPGTGAGGYTF.

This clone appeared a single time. The CDR3 spells CASSFGPGREGKYEKLFF. The CDR3, as DNA: TGTGCCAGCAGCTTTGGTCCGGGGAGAGAGGGGAAATATGAAAAACTGTTTTTT. The rearrangement joins TRBV7-9 to TRBJ1-4; TRBD1 is a possible D gene (5 bases). Germline V CDR1 and CDR2: SEHNR, FQNEAQ (reference sequence). The CDR3 length is 18 residues. Trimming stripped 3 bases from V and 6 bases from J, with 23 bases between.

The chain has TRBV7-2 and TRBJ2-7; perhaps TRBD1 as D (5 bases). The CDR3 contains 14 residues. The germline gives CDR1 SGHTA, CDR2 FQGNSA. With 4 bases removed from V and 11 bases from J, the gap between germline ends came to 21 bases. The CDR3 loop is CASSYRKGPYAKYF. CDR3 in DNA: TGTGCCAGCAGCTACCGGAAGGGGCCCTACGCTAAGTACTTC.